Below are 3 T cell receptor beta chains sequenced from a single sample in a study of OX40 agonist ivuxolimab in advanced cancers. Profiling relied on immunoSEQ multiplex PCR, and the TCRdb table lists in-frame clones only, not all of them. The table includes 100,000 to 150,000 clones, around 93% detected once. The input for sequencing was CD4+ or CD8+ T cells sorted from blood, taken in a trial of the OX40 agonist ivuxolimab. These receptors all stem from an adult with an advanced solid tumor such as melanoma, head and neck, liver or kidney cancer.

The V call is TRBV10-3, the J call TRBJ1-4; 7 bases match TRBD1. V shed 10 bases and J 4 bases; nucleotides not matched to a gene: 18. Per the germline V gene, CDR1 is ENHRY and CDR2 is SYGVKD. This CDR3 has 17 residues. CDR3 protein: CATTNALGQANNEKLFF. In DNA, the CDR3 is TGTGCCACTACCAACGCACTTGGACAGGCGAATAATGAAAAACTGTTTTTT.

The CDR3 DNA reads as TGTGCTAGTGGCCCAGACCTGGGTGATCAGCCCCAGCATTTT. This encodes CASGPDLGDQPQHF. The gene calls are TRBV12-5 and TRBJ1-5; D unresolved. The V gene's germline CDR1 is LGHNT and CDR2 FRNRAP. This CDR3 has 14 residues. Deletions cut 6 bases from V and 5 bases from J, with 14 bases between.

The chain joins TRBV5-1 to TRBJ2-5, with 10 positions matching TRBD1. J was trimmed by 5 bases and V by 4 bases; bases with no gene match: 14. The germline V gene encodes CDR1 SGHRS and CDR2 YFSETQ. The CDR3 contains 17 residues. CDR3 in DNA: TGCGCCAGCAGCCCAGGCCGCCGGGACAGGGGTTACGAGACCCAGTACTTC. This encodes CASSPGRRDRGYETQYF.